The present T cell receptor beta chain was sequenced within a study of cytomegalovirus exposure and HLA in healthy donors. About the study: In terms of ancestry, the Caucasian-associated cluster contained roughly 80% of the approximately 400 genotyped donors.

Of note for this clone: Its antigen is currently unknown.

The CDR3 sequence is 16 residues long. V dropped 0 bases and J dropped 5; count of bases not matched to a gene: 10. The germline CDR1 and CDR2 sequences are SGHRS and YFSETQ. The PCR made use of 60 Vbeta and 13 Jbeta primers. The method was immunoSEQ multiplex PCR; TCRdb's version includes in-frame clones alone and lacks a portion of them. The sample lists about 85,000 clones; 80% were seen once. Regarding the study as a whole: Likely technical artifact: a cluster of highly shared sequence variants. Evidence from a later analysis indicated that most CMV-associated TCR beta chains looked HLA-restricted. Fewer N-insertions (relative to the roughly 660-donor mean) were reportedly seen in an Asian-associated ancestry cluster in a later analysis.

V and J are TRBV5-1 and TRBJ2-5; the match to TRBD2 covers 7 bases. The sequencing sample was made of PBMCs. The clonotype comes from a man aged 50 to 59 in good health and CMV-seropositive. CDR3 sequence (DNA): TGCGCCAGCAGCTTGGGCCAGGACGGGAGGTGGGAGACCCAGTACTTC. The encoded protein is CASSLGQDGRWETQYF.